This entry lists 12 T cell receptor beta chains sequenced from one sample in a study of response to subunit inactivated influenza vaccine. TCRdb itself ran the RT-PCR reads through MiXCR, one entry per CDR3 protein. This sample has hundreds of thousands of distinct CDR3 sequences, with about 11% found just once. The sample was also reused in another study, on T cells expressing NK-cell markers. That paper adds: Generation of TCR beta cDNA was performed by 5'RACE template switching incorporating UMIs.

The sample consisted of PBMCs from blood, taken on the day of vaccination. The source of these receptors is a man aged 50-60 years who received an inactivated influenza vaccine.

This clonotype occurred a few times. The V and J genes are TRBV30 and TRBJ2-3, with TRBD1 identical over 7 bases. The CDR3 loop spans 15 amino acids. From germline, CDR1 is GTSNPN and CDR2 SVGIG (reference sequence). The J segment lost 2 bases and the V segment lost 0 bases, leaving 5 bases of the junction unmatched. CDR3 coding DNA: TGTGCCTGGAGTGTCAGGGACAGAAACACAGATACGCAGTATTTT. Encoded protein: CAWSVRDRNTDTQYF.

The DNA of the CDR3 is TGTGCCAGCAGTGTGTCGGACACCTTCATGGCTTTCCCCTACGAGCAGTACTTC. Amino acids: CASSVSDTFMAFPYEQYF. This chain connects TRBV6-1 to TRBJ2-7, with D possibly being TRBD1 (5 bases). Germline assignment: CDR1 MNHNS and CDR2 SASEGT. The germline V and J ends were trimmed by 4 bases and 2 bases, with 24 bases remaining between them. CDR3 length: 18 residues.

The chain has TRBV6-4 and TRBJ1-4, with TRBD1 identical over 7 bases. J lost 3 bases, V lost 6 bases, and 7 bases had no gene match. Looked up from germline, CDR1 is MRHNA and CDR2 is SNTAGT. The CDR3 covers 15 residues. The CDR3 loop reads CASRPTGAANEKLFF. The CDR3, as DNA: TGTGCCAGCAGACCTACAGGGGCGGCTAATGAAAAACTGTTTTTT.

This clonotype occurred many times. The V gene is TRBV28, the J gene TRBJ2-1; possibly TRBD2 for D (6 bases). Trimming removed 2 bases from V and 9 bases from J, with 8 bases in between. The CDR3 covers 12 residues. In germline, CDR1 is MDHEN, CDR2 SYDVKM. CDR3 coding DNA: TGTGCCAGCAGTTTAAGGGGAGGTGAGCAGTTCTTC. It specifies CASSLRGGEQFF.

This clonotype has a handful of counts. The chain recombines TRBV10-3 with TRBJ1-1; 9 bases align to TRBD1. Germline V CDR1 and CDR2: ENHRY, SYGVKD. CDR3 length equals 14 residues. The V and J ends lost 3 bases and 3 bases, in that order; junction bases with no gene match: 2. Written as DNA, the CDR3 is TGTGCCATCAGTGATGGGACAGGGTACACTGAAGCTTTCTTT. This encodes CAISDGTGYTEAFF.

This clonotype was counted at least ten times. This rearrangement joins TRBV15 to TRBJ1-2; D unresolved. V was shortened by 0 bases and J by 2 bases, with 10 bases between the two germline ends. The CDR3 has 15 amino acids. Looked up from germline, CDR1 is LNHNV and CDR2 is YYDKDF (reference sequence). CDR3 nucleotide sequence: TGTGCCACCAGCAGAGATCTCGGGAGGAACTATGGCTACACCTTC. This translates into CATSRDLGRNYGYTF. Combining the CDR3 with reference TRBV15 and TRBJ1-2 gives the whole variable domain DAMVIQNPRYQVTQFGKPVTLSCSQTLNHNVMYWYQQKSSQAPKLLFHYYDKDFNNEADTPDNFQSRRPNTSFCFLDIRSPGLGDTAMYLCATSRDLGRNYGYTFGSGTRLTVV.

This clonotype was found many times. The chain joins TRBV6-4 to TRBJ2-2; D is unresolved. Trimming pared 5 bases from V and 5 bases from J, leaving 15 bases between. The CDR3 loop spans 15 amino acids. Germline V gene lookup returns CDR1 MRHNA and CDR2 SNTAGT. As DNA, the CDR3 is TGTGCCAGCAGTCCTTCACGGGCCTTGACCGGGGAGCTGTTTTTT. This translates into CASSPSRALTGELFF.

The sample holds a few counts of this clonotype. The chain employs TRBV29-1 and TRBJ2-3; a possible D gene is TRBD2 (6 bases). This CDR3 has 13 amino acids. From germline, CDR1 is SQVTM and CDR2 ANQGSEA. Trimming stripped 7 bases from V and 5 bases from J, with 16 bases between. CDR3 nucleotides: TGCAGCGCCGAATGGGGGAGGAGAGATACGCAGTATTTT. Translating gives CSAEWGRRDTQYF.

This clonotype was seen a handful of times. V and J are TRBV28 and TRBJ2-7, with 9 bases that match TRBD1. J was trimmed by 3 bases and V by 5 bases; bases with no gene match: 8. The CDR3 has 15 residues. The germline gives CDR1 MDHEN, CDR2 SYDVKM. As DNA, the CDR3 is TGTGCCAGCAGTCCGACGGGACAGGGTAACTACGAGCAGTACTTC. This gives the protein CASSPTGQGNYEQYF. Full variable domain (outside the CDR3, taken from reference TRBV28 and TRBJ2-7): DVKVTQSSRYLVKRTGEKVFLECVQDMDHENMFWYRQDPGLGLRLIYFSYDVKMKEKGDIPEGYSVSREKKERFSLILESASTNQTSMYLCASSPTGQGNYEQYFGPGTRLTVT.

This clonotype has ten or more counts. The V gene is TRBV5-8, the J gene TRBJ1-1; tentative D call: TRBD1 (5 bases). Trimming cost V 0 bases and J 0 bases, with 9 bases left between them. This CDR3 is 15 amino acids long. Germline V CDR1 and CDR2: SGHTS, YDEGEE. CDR3 nucleotides: TGTGCCAGCAGCTTGGGACAGATGATGAACACTGAAGCTTTCTTT. The encoded protein is CASSLGQMMNTEAFF. Based on the CDR3 plus reference TRBV5-8 and TRBJ1-1, the full variable domain is EAGVTQSPTHLIKTRGQQATLRCSPISGHTSVYWYQQALGLGLQFLLWYDEGEERNRGNFPPRFSGRQFPNYSSELNVNALELEDSALYLCASSLGQMMNTEAFFGQGTRLTVV.

The V gene is TRBV29-1, the J gene TRBJ2-7, with 7 positions matching TRBD2. The CDR3 runs 13 residues. Looked up from germline, CDR1 is SQVTM and CDR2 is ANQGSEA. J gave up 2 bases and V 4 bases, and 5 bases lay outside the gene matches. The CDR3: CSVGAGLAYEQYF. The CDR3 DNA follows: TGCAGCGTTGGAGCGGGATTAGCCTACGAGCAGTACTTC.

The V gene is TRBV4-3, the J gene TRBJ2-6; D uncertain. With 7 bases removed from V and 0 bases from J, the gap between germline ends came to 13 bases. The germline V gene has CDR1 LGHNA and CDR2 YSLEER. The length of the CDR3 is 16 residues. In nucleotides, the CDR3 is TGCGCCAGCACCCGTGTGCGAACCTCTGGGGCCAACGTCCTGACTTTC. Translation gives CASTRVRTSGANVLTF.